This T cell receptor beta chain was recorded in a study of T cells in localized non-small cell lung cancer. Notes on the study in general: Clonality of T cells reached its maximum in uninvolved adjacent lung, surpassing tumor. Appearances in adjacent lung were noted for a median approximately 50 of the top 100 tumor clones.

V was clipped by 0 bases and J by 2 bases, with 10 bases between them. This CDR3 comprises 16 residues. Per the germline V gene, CDR1 is MNHEY and CDR2 is SVGAGI. Notes on this clone: Antigen specificity is unknown.

Only in-frame clones appear in the TCRdb table, and some are missing; sequencing was by immunoSEQ multiplex PCR. The sample has about 70,000 clones; about 90% are singletons. The clonotype was recovered from a male donor aged 60 or over with stage III squamous cell lung carcinoma. V gene TRBV6-5 combines with J gene TRBJ1-4; D unclear. This sample comprised peripheral blood, obtained before any cancer treatment. The CDR3 region has the DNA TGTGCCAGCAGTTACTCAGGGTTTCTGACTAATGAAAAACTGTTTTTT. This encodes CASSYSGFLTNEKLFF.